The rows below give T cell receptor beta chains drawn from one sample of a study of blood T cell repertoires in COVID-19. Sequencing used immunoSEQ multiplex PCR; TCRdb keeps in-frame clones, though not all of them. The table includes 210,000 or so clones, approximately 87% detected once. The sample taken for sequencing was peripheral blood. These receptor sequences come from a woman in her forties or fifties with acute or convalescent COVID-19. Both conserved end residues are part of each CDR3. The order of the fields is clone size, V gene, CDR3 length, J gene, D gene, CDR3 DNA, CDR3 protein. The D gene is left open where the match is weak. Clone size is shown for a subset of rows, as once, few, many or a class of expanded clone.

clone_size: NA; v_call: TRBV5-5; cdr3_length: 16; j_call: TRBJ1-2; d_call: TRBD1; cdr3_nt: TGTGCCAGCAGCTTTTCAGGGGGGCCGAACAACTATGGCTACACCTTC; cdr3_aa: CASSFSGGPNNYGYTF
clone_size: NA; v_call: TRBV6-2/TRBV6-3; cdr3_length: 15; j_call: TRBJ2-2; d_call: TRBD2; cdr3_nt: TGTGCCAGCAGTTACAGAGCGGGAGTCACCGGGGAGCTGTTTTTT; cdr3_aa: CASSYRAGVTGELFF
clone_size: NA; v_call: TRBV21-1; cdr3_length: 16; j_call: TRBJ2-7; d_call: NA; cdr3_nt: TGTGCCAGCAGCAAGGGTGACCTCGGGGAGTCCTACGAGCAGTACTTC; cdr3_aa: CASSKGDLGESYEQYF
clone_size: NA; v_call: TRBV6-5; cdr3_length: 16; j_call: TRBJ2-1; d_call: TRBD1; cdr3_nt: TGTGCCAGCAGTTACCCGTCAGGGACAGCTAACAATGAGCAGTTCTTC; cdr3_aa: CASSYPSGTANNEQFF
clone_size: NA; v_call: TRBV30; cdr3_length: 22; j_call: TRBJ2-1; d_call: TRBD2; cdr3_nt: TGTGCCTGGAGTGTAGTGGGATTTAGCGGGGGGGCCTGGAAGGGTAGCGACAATGAGCAGTTCTTC; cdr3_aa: CAWSVVGFSGGAWKGSDNEQFF
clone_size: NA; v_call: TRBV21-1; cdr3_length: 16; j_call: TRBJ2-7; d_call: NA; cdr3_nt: TGTGCCAGCAGCATACAAACGGGGCGGGGGGCGCAGGAGCAGTACTTC; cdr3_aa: CASSIQTGRGAQEQYF
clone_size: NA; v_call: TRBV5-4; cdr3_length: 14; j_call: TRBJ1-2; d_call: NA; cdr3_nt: TGTGCCAGCAGCACACATCGGACAGACCCTGGCTACACCTTC; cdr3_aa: CASSTHRTDPGYTF
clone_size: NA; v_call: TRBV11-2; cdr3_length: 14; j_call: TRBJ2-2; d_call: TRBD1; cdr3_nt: TGTGCCAGCAGTCGACAGGGGGACACCGGGGAGCTGTTTTTT; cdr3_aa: CASSRQGDTGELFF
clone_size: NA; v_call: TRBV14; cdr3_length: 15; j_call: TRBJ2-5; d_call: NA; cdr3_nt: TGTGCCAGCAGCCAAGATCGGGGGGCTCGGGAGACCCAGTACTTC; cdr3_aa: CASSQDRGARETQYF
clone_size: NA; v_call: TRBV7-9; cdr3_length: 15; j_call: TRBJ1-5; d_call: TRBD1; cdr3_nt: TGTGCCAGCAGCTTATGGACAGGGGTGGATCAGCCCCAGCATTTT; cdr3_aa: CASSLWTGVDQPQHF
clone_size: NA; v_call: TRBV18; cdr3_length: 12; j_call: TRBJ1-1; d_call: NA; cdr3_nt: TGTGCCAGCTCCCCCAGGGAAACTGAAGCTTTCTTT; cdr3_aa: CASSPRETEAFF
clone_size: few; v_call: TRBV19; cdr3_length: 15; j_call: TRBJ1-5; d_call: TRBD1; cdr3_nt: TGTGCCAGTAGGGCCCGACAGGGGGTAGTTCAGCCCCAGCATTTT; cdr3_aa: CASRARQGVVQPQHF
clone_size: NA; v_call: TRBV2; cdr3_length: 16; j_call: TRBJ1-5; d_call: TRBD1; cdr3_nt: TGTGCCAGCAGCGGATCGATTACAGGGGACAATCAGCCCCAGCATTTT; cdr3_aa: CASSGSITGDNQPQHF
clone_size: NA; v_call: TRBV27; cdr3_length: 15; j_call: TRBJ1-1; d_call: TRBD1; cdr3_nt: TGTGCCAGCAGTTCACTCTCACAGGGGGACACTGAAGCTTTCTTT; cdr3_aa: CASSSLSQGDTEAFF
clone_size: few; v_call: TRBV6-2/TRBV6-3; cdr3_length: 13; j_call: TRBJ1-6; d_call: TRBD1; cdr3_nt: TGTGCCAGCAGGCCTACAGGGGACTCACCCCTCCACTTT; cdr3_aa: CASRPTGDSPLHF
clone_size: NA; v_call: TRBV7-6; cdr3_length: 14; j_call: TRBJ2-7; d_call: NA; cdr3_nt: TGTGCCAGCAGCTCTCCAGGGTCCCCGCTGGAGCAGTACTTC; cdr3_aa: CASSSPGSPLEQYF
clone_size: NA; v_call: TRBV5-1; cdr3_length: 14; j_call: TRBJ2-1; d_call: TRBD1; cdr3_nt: TGCGCCAGCACCTTGACAGGGTGGGACAATGAGCAGTTCTTC; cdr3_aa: CASTLTGWDNEQFF
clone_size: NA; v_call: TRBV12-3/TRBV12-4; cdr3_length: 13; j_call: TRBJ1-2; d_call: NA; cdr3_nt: TGTGCCAGCAGCAAGGGAGACAATTATGGCTACACCTTC; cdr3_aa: CASSKGDNYGYTF
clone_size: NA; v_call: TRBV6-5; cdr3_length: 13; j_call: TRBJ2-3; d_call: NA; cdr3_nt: TGTGCCAGCAAGAAAGAGGTGACAGATACGCAGTATTTT; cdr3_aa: CASKKEVTDTQYF
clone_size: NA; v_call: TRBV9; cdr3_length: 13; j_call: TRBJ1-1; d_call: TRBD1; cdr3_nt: TGTGCCAGCAGTGCAGGGGGGAACACTGAAGCTTTCTTT; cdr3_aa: CASSAGGNTEAFF
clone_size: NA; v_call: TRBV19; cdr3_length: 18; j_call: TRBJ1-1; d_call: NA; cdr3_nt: TGTGCCAGTAGTATAGTATGGACAGCCCTGGGTCGTAACACTGAAGCTTTCTTT; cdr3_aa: CASSIVWTALGRNTEAFF
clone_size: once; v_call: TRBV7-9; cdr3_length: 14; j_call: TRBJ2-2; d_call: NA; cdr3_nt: TGTGCCAGCAGTTTCGCCGGGGTGGCCGGGGAGCTGTTTTTT; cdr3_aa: CASSFAGVAGELFF
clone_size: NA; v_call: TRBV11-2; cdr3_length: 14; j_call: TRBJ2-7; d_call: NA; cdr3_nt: TGTGCCAGCAGCCCCCCGACAGGCCCCTACGAGCAGTACTTC; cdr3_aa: CASSPPTGPYEQYF
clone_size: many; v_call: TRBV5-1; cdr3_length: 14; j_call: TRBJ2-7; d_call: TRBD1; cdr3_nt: TGCGCCAGCAGCACCCGACAGGGGTCCTACGAGCAGTACTTC; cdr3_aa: CASSTRQGSYEQYF
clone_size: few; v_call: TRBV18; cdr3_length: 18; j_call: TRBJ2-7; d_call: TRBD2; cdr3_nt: TGTGCCAGCTCACCAGGAGGTGGAAAGCAGGGAGGGTTGTACGAGCAGTACTTC; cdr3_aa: CASSPGGGKQGGLYEQYF
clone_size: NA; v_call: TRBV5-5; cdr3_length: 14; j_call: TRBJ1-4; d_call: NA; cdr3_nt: TGTGCCAGCAGCTTGGACTACTTCGGGGAAAAACTGTTTTTT; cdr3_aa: CASSLDYFGEKLFF
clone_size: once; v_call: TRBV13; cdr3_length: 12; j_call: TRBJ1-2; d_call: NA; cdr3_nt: TGTGCCAGCAGCCAGGGTGACTATGGCTACACCTTC; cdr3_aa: CASSQGDYGYTF
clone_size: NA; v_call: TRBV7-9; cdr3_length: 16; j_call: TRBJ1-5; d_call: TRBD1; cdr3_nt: TGTGCCAGCAGCTTAAGTAGACAGGGCAGCAATCAGCCCCAGCATTTT; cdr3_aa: CASSLSRQGSNQPQHF
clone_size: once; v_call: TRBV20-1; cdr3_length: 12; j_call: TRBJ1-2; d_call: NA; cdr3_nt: TGCAGTGCTAGTCCGCAGGGATATGGCTACACCTTC; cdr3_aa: CSASPQGYGYTF
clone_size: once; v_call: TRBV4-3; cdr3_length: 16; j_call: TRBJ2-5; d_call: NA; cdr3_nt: TGCGCCAGCAGCCAAGTTGCAGGGAGGTCCGGAGAGACCCAGTACTTC; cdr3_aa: CASSQVAGRSGETQYF